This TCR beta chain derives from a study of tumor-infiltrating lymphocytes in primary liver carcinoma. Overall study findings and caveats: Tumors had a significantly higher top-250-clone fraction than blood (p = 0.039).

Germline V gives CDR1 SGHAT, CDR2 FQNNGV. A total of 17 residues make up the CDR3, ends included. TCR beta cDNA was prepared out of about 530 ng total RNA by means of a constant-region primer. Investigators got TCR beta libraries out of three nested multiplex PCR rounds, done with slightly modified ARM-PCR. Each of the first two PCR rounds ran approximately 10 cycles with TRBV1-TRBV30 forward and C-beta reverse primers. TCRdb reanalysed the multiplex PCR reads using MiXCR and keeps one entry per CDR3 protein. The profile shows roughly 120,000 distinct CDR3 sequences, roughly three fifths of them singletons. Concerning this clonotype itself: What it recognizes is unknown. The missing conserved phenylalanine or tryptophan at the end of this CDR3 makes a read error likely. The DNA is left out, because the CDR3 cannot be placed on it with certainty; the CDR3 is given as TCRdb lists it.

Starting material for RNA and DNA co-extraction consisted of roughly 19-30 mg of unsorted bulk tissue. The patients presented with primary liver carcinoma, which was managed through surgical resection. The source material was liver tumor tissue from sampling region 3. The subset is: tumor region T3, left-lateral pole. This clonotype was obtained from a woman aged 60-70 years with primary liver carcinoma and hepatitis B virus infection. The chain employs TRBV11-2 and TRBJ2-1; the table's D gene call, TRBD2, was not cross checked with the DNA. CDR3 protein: CAGSRRLAGGPGDEQLS.